What follows describes a single T cell receptor beta chain. At one end the junction does not follow the germline gene, possibly because of a read error. Documented time point: before trial treatment. The sample belongs to a study of low-dose radiotherapy and immunotherapy resistance in tumors. The CDR3 spans 13 residues. CDR1 SGHTA and CDR2 FQGTGA come from the germline V gene. Gene-specific TRAV and TRBV primers were used for first-strand cDNA, covering alpha and beta chains. Both a constant-region primer and a V-primer adapter served to amplify TCRs across 15 to 20 PCR cycles. A single record per CDR3 protein comes from TCRdb applying MiXCR to the reads. The sample lists some 82,000 distinct CDR3 sequences, approximately 17% occurring once.

The chain uses TRBV7-3 and TRBJ1-6; D not certain. The sample in question was PBMCs, obtained before treatment. This clonotype originated in a male donor with prostate cancer. The CDR3 region has the DNA TGTGCCAGCATCTTAACTACGGCCTCACCCCTCCACTTT. It translates to CASILTTASPLHF.